This TCR beta chain is drawn from a study of human T cells and chemical hapten exposure (dated by TCRdb to the early 2020s). In the study overall: For sensitization, 2% DPC in acetone was applied to a roughly 2 cm by roughly 2 cm area of upper inner arm skin. Throughout the study period of around 24 weeks, patients also received therapeutic DPC doses to the scalp every week. Patch tests used Finn chambers with 0.01% DPC on the upper back, scored after 6 days by International Contact Dermatitis Research Group standards. Alopecia areata with under or over 50% scalp involvement, alopecia totalis and alopecia universalis were represented in the patient cohort, which was mostly female. Libraries were pooled for sequencing, and per-sample TCR yields varied mainly because of small differences in library volumes within the pool. The study tracked peripheral blood TCR repertoire changes in vivo during primary and secondary sensitization to the hapten diphenylcyclopropenone (DPC) in alopecia patients. Patient blood was sampled pre-sensitization (week 0) and at 2, 6 and about 24 weeks after DPC sensitization. Blood for TCR sequencing was provided by twenty-nine alopecia patients at one to four time points (pre-sensitization, 2, 6 and 24 weeks).

Regarding this clonotype: What antigen it recognizes has not been identified. Base qualities are not recorded, but no much larger clone differs from it by a single base.

The full study reports these points: The number of TCRs above 1 in 1000 frequency did not change with DPC sensitization; there was no evidence of global repertoire structure alterations. Repeated subsampling changed both the strength of the expansion versus patch-test correlation and the threshold at which the correlation became significant. All patients had alopecia, a presumed autoimmune disease, so their immune response might differ from that of healthy individuals. Compared with pre-sensitization or healthy control sets, expanded TCRs formed significantly more large CDR3 similarity clusters, which is consistent with antigen-driven responses. Patch test score correlated positively with the number of PT1 expanded TCRs, reaching significance at thresholds 8, 16 and 32 but not at 4.

CDR1 and CDR2 (SGHRS, YFSETQ) derive from the germline V gene. The CDR3 runs 15 amino acids, cysteine and phenylalanine included. CDR3 DNA only is kept here, 45 bases in frame from base 1. Clipping removes 5 bases from V and 2 bases from J, with 7 as the unmatched junction base count. Preparation of the library involved RACE. Sequencing relied on a NextSeq 500. During library preparation, unique molecular identifiers were attached to individual cDNA molecules so that TCRs could be counted quantitatively and reproducibly. From each blood RNA sample, both TCR alpha and TCR beta chains were sequenced. In the source study's methods: The median number of TCRs per sample was 85,000 to 100,000, ranging from 23,224 to 690,600. V, J and CDR3 annotation of the TCR reads was carried out using the Decombinator software suite. For PS versus PT1 abundance plots, all samples were subsampled to the same number of TCRs (28,000). TCRs were defined as expanded if absent before sensitization and observed at least eight times at the 2-week time point. TCRdb passed the public sequencing reads through fastp at Q25 and MiXCR, retaining productive beta sequences. Merged by CDR3 protein, the rows form single entries marked with the most common genes and DNA. TCRdb assigned the V and J calls; the authors' analysis was not used. The sample contains 150,000 to 200,000 distinct CDR3 sequences, approximately 31% of them found a single time. The top ten constitute roughly 3% of the sample.

The sample's time point label, decoded: pre-sensitization, week 0. The label giving this sample's treatment or condition can be read as: therapeutic diphenylcyclopropenone sensitization with weekly scalp DPC. At every patch-test visit, the blood draw took place before the patch test was put on. Eligible patients were aged 18 to 70, diagnosed with alopecia, deemed suitable for DPC therapy, and excluded if pregnant. Total RNA was extracted from unfractionated whole blood collected in Tempus Blood RNA tubes. The sample in question was whole blood, obtained in connection with sensitization to the hapten diphenylcyclopropenone (DPC). The chain is made from TRBV5-1 and TRBJ2-5; 9 bases in between match TRBD2. This TCR was sampled from a woman aged 30 to 39 with alopecia areata. Some clones in this sample may be carry-over from other donors' samples. CDR3 protein: CASRKIAGDQETQYF. The bases are TGCGCCAGCAGGAAGATAGCGGGGGATCAAGAGACCCAGTACTTC.